The 8 T cell receptor beta chains listed next were all sequenced from one sample in a study of cytomegalovirus exposure and HLA in healthy donors. The protocol was immunoSEQ multiplex PCR, while the TCRdb copy is restricted to in-frame clones and leaves out a portion. This repertoire shows about 130,000 clones, 89% found once; its top ten account for 1% to 1.4%. Sequencing was performed on PBMCs. These receptors were obtained from a woman between 18 and 29 years old in good health and CMV-seronegative.

The genes are TRBV18 and TRBJ2-7; tentatively, D is TRBD1 (7 bases). Per the germline V gene, CDR1 is KGHSH and CDR2 is LQKENI. Trimming removed 5 bases from V and 2 bases from J, with 16 bases in between. The CDR3 totals 15 residues. The CDR3 bases are TGTGCCAGCTCATTTCCTACAGGGGAGGCCTACGAGCAGTACTTC. It specifies CASSFPTGEAYEQYF.

The rearrangement uses TRBV5-6 and TRBJ1-1; tentative D call: TRBD1 (5 bases). Trimming took off 5 bases at V and 3 bases at J, with 14 bases between the two ends. The CDR3 extends over 14 amino acids. In germline, CDR1 is SGHDT, CDR2 YYEEEE. The CDR3 coding sequence is TGTGCCAGCAGATCGACAGCCTTGGACACTGAAGCTTTCTTT. Amino acid sequence: CASRSTALDTEAFF. The whole variable domain, remainder taken from reference TRBV5-6 and TRBJ1-1, is DAGVTQSPTHLIKTRGQQVTLRCSPKSGHDTVSWYQQALGQGPQFIFQYYEEEERQRGNFPDRFSGHQFPNYSSELNVNALLLGDSALYLCASRSTALDTEAFFGQGTRLTVV.

This chain connects TRBV28 to TRBJ1-5; 9 bases line up with TRBD1. The CDR3 runs 16 residues. Germline V lookup: CDR1 MDHEN, CDR2 SYDVKM. Trimming removed 3 bases from V and 5 bases from J; junction bases left unmatched: 8. The CDR3: CASSFKPRTGDQPQHF. DNA for the CDR3: TGTGCCAGCAGTTTCAAACCCCGGACAGGGGATCAGCCCCAGCATTTT.

This rearrangement joins TRBV6-1 to TRBJ1-1, with D possibly being TRBD1 (5 bases). The CDR3 is 15 residues long. Germline V gives CDR1 MNHNS, CDR2 SASEGT. The ends were cut back, 7 bases at V and 0 bases at J, with 15 bases in the middle. As DNA, the CDR3 is TGTGCCAGCATTGGGGCAAGACTCATGAACACTGAAGCTTTCTTT. This sequence encodes CASIGARLMNTEAFF.

This rearrangement joins TRBV19 to TRBJ2-1; perhaps TRBD1 as D (6 bases). The germline gives CDR1 LNHDA, CDR2 SQIVND (reference sequence). The V and J ends lost 7 bases and 4 bases respectively, with 20 bases between them. This CDR3 is 16 amino acids long. CDR3 region: CASIPRSRGTYNEQFF. DNA for the CDR3: TGTGCCAGTATCCCTCGGAGTAGAGGGACATACAATGAGCAGTTCTTC.

The gene calls are TRBV5-1 and TRBJ2-3; TRBD1 matches at 7 bases. The CDR3 loop spans 16 amino acids. Germline CDR1 is SGHRS and CDR2 is YFSETQ. The junction had 8 bases not matched to a gene; V was cut back by 2 bases and J by 2 bases. The CDR3 reads CASSLIQGTTTDTQYF. CDR3 DNA sequence: TGCGCCAGCAGCTTAATACAGGGGACAACCACAGATACGCAGTATTTT. Supplemented by reference TRBV5-1 and TRBJ2-3, the full variable domain reads KAGVTQTPRYLIKTRGQQVTLSCSPISGHRSVSWYQQTPGQGLQFLFEYFSETQRNKGNFPGRFSGRQFSNSRSEMNVSTLELGDSALYLCASSLIQGTTTDTQYFGPGTRLTVL.

The chain joins TRBV19 to TRBJ2-3; D perhaps matches TRBD1 (6 bases). Deletions cut 6 bases from V and 1 base from J, with 14 bases between. The germline V gene encodes CDR1 LNHDA and CDR2 SQIVND (reference sequence). The CDR3 runs to 15 residues. CDR3 loop: CASRVEGDGTDTQYF. For the CDR3, the DNA is TGTGCCAGTAGAGTTGAGGGGGACGGCACAGATACGCAGTATTTT.

This chain connects TRBV7-6 to TRBJ2-7; maybe TRBD1 (5 bases). CDR3 length equals 14 residues. With 5 bases removed from V and 0 bases from J, the gap between germline ends came to 11 bases. In germline, CDR1 is SGHVS, CDR2 FNYEAQ. The chain's CDR3 is CASSPRQNSYEQYF. DNA of the CDR3: TGTGCCAGCAGCCCCCGACAGAACTCCTACGAGCAGTACTTC.